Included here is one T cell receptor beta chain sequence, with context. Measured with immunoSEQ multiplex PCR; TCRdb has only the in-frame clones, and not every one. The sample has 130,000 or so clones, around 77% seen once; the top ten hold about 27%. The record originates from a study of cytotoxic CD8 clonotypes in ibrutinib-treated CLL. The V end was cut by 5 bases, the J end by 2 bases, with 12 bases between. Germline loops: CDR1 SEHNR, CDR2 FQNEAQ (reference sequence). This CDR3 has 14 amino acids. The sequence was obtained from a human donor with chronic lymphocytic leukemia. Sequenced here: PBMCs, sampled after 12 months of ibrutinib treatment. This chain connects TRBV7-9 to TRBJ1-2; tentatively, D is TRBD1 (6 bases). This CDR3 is CASSGRDINYGYTF. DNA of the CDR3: TGTGCCAGCAGCGGCCGGGACATAAACTATGGCTACACCTTC.